Given below is one T cell receptor beta chain in context. Its antigen is as yet unknown. This sample was included in a study of shared clonotypes between healthy human individuals. General study findings and limits: Lower generation probabilities were found for non-shared clonotypes than for those shared by all four donors. What rarefaction showed was incomplete sorted-subset sequencing despite large depth.

The V segment lost 4 bases and the J segment 5 bases; nucleotides outside the gene matches: 6. This CDR3 region has 14 residues. Per the germline V gene, CDR1 is MGHRA and CDR2 is YSYEKL. The split of CD4+ cells yielded CD45RA+ naive and CD45RA-negative memory subsets. Approximately 200 ng DNA, around 30,000 T cell genomes, went into each sorted-subset replicate PCR. Profiled with immunoSEQ multiplex PCR; TCRdb holds only in-frame clones, not every one. Among 2.3 million or so clones listed, more than 85% were seen once. The chain recombines TRBV4-1 with TRBJ2-5, with 8 bases fitting TRBD1. This TCR was recovered from a man between 18 and 35 years old in good health. Some clones in this sample may be carry-over from other donors' samples. The sequenced sample was naive CD4+ T cells from PBMCs. Subset meaning: CD45RA+ positively selected. The CDR3 reads CASSPQGAYETQYF. For the CDR3, the DNA is TGCGCCAGCAGCCCGCAGGGGGCCTACGAGACCCAGTACTTC.